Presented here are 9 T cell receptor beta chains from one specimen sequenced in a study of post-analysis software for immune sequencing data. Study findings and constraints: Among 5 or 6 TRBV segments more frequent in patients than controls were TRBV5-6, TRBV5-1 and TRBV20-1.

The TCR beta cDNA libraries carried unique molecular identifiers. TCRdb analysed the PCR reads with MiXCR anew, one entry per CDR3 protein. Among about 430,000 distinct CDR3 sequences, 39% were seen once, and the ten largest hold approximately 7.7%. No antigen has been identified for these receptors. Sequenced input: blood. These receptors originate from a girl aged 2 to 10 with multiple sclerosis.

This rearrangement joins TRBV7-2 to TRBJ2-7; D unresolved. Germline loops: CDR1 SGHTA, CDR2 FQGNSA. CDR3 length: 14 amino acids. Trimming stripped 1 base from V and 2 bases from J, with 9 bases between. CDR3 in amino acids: CASSLEPLTYEQYF. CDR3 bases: TGTGCCAGCAGCTTAGAACCCCTAACCTACGAGCAGTACTTC.

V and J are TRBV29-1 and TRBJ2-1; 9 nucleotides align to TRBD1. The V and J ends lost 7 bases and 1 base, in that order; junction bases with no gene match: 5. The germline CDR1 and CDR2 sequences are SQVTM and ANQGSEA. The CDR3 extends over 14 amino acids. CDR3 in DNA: TGCAGCGGGAGGGGGACAGGGTCCTACAATGAGCAGTTCTTC. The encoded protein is CSGRGTGSYNEQFF.

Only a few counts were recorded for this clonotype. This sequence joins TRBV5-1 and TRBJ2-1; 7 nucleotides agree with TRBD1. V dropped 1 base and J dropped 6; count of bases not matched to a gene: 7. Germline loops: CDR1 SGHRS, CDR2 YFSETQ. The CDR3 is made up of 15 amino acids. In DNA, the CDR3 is TGCGCCAGCAGCTTGATAGGGACAGACCTCAATGAGCAGTTCTTC. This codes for CASSLIGTDLNEQFF. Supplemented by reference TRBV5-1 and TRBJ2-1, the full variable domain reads KAGVTQTPRYLIKTRGQQVTLSCSPISGHRSVSWYQQTPGQGLQFLFEYFSETQRNKGNFPGRFSGRQFSNSRSEMNVSTLELGDSALYLCASSLIGTDLNEQFFGPGTRLTVL.

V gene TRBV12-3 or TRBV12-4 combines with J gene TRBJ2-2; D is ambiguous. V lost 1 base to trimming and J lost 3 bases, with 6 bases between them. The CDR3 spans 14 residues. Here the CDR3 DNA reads TGTGCCAGCAGTTTAGGTGGGGACACCGGGGAGCTGTTTTTT. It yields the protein CASSLGGDTGELFF.

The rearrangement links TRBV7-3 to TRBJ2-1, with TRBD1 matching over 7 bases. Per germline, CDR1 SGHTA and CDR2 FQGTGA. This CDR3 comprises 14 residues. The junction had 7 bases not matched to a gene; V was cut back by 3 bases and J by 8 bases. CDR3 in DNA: TGTGCCAGCAGCTTCGACAGGGTGAGCGATGAGCAGTTCTTC. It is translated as CASSFDRVSDEQFF.

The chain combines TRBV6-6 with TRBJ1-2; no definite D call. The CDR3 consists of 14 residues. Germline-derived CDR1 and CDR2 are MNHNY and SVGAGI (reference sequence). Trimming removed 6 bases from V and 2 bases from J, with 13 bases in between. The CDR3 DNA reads TGTGCCAGCAGCTACGCCCAAACAAACTATGGCTACACCTTC. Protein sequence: CASSYAQTNYGYTF.

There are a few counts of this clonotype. CDR3 region: CASTKGTRTDTQYF. CDR3 DNA sequence: TGTGCCAGCACCAAAGGGACCCGCACAGATACGCAGTATTTT. The chain has TRBV6-5 and TRBJ2-3; D may correspond to TRBD1 or TRBD2 (5 bases each). Trimming shortened V by 7 bases and J by 1 base, and 12 bases separated the two germline ends. Germline V CDR1 and CDR2: MNHEY, SVGAGI. The CDR3 contains 14 residues.

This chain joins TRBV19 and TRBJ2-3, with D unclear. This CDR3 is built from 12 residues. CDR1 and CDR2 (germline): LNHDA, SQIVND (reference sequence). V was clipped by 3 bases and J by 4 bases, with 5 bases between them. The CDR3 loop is CASSIRADTQYF. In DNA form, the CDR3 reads TGTGCCAGTAGTATTCGGGCAGATACGCAGTATTTT.

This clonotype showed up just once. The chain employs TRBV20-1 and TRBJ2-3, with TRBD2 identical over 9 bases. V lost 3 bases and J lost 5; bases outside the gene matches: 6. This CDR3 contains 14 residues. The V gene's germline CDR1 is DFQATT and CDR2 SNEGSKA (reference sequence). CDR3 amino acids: CSARRGGAVDTQYF. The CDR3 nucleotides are TGCAGTGCTAGGCGCGGGGGGGCTGTAGATACGCAGTATTTT.